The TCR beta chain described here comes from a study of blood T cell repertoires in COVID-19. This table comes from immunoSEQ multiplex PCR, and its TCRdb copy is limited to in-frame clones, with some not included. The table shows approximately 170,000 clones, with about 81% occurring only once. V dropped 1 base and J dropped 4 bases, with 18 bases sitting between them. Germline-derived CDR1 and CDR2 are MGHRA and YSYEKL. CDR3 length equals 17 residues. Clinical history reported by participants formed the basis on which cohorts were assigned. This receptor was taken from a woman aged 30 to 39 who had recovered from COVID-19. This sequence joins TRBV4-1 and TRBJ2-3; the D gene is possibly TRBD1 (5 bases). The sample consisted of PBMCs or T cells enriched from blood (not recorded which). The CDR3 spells CASSQVGRGRPADTQYF. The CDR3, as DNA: TGCGCCAGCAGCCAAGTCGGTAGGGGCCGCCCCGCAGATACGCAGTATTTT.